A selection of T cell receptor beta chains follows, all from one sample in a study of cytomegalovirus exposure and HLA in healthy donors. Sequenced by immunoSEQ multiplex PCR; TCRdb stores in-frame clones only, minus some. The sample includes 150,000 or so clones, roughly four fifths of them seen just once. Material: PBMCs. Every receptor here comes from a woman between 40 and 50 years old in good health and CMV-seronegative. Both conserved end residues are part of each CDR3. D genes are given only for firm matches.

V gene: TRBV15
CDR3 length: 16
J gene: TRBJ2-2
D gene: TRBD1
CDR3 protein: CATSRPTQGETGELFF
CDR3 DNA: TGTGCCACCAGCAGACCTACACAGGGGGAAACCGGGGAGCTGTTTTTT

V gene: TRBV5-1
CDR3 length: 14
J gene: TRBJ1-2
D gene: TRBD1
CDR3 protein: CASSSGQGADGYTF
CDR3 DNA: TGCGCCAGCAGCTCCGGACAGGGGGCGGATGGCTACACCTTC

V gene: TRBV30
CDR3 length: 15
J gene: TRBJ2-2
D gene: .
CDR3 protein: CAWRGDSSYTGELFF
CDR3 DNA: TGTGCCTGGAGGGGAGACTCCTCGTACACCGGGGAGCTGTTTTTT

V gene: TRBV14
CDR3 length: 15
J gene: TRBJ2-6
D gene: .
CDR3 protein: CASSPRRTGANVLTF
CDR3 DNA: TGTGCCAGCAGCCCCCGGAGGACTGGGGCCAACGTCCTGACTTTC

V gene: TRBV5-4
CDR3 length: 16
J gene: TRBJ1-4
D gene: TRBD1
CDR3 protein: CASSGIPGQGNEKLFF
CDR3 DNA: TGTGCCAGCAGCGGCATACCGGGACAGGGTAATGAAAAACTGTTTTTT

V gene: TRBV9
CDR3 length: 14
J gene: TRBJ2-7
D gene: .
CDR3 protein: CASSVGGLSSEQYF
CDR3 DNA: TGTGCCAGCAGCGTAGGAGGACTATCAAGCGAGCAGTACTTC

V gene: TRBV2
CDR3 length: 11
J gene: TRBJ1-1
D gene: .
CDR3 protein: CASSPYTEAFF
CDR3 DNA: TGTGCCAGCAGCCCCTACACTGAAGCTTTCTTT

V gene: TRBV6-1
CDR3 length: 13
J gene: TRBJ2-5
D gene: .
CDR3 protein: CASSDGGTETQYF
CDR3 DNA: TGTGCCAGCAGTGATGGCGGAACAGAGACCCAGTACTTC

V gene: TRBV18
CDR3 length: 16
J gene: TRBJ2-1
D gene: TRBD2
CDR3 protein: CASSQASGGGYNEQFF
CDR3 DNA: TGTGCCAGCTCACAAGCTAGCGGGGGGGGCTACAATGAGCAGTTCTTC

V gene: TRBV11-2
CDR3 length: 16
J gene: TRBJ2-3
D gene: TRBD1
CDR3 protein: CASSTRGQGSQDTQYF
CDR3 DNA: TGTGCCAGCAGCACCCGCGGACAGGGTAGCCAAGATACGCAGTATTTT

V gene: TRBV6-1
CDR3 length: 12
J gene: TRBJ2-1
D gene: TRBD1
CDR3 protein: CASNRGKDEQFF
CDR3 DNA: TGTGCCAGCAACAGGGGGAAGGATGAGCAGTTCTTC